The present T cell receptor beta chain was sequenced within a study of shared clonotypes between healthy human individuals. Study-level background: Three plates were used per donor for CD4 naive, three for CD4 memory, two for CD8 naive and one for CD8 memory.

Remarks on this clone: Its cognate antigen is unknown.

Deletions cut 7 bases from V and 1 base from J, with 11 bases between. The CDR3 runs to 14 residues. Germline V gives CDR1 SGHDN, CDR2 FVKESK. Libraries were prepared by immunoSEQ multiplex PCR; TCRdb keeps only in-frame clonotypes and omits some of them. This table has about 2.3 million clones, 85% to 95% appearing once. Study conclusions and caveats: Roughly 5% of naive CD4 clonotypes were shared across several donors. Among the subsets, naive ones generally showed larger estimated richness than memory ones. Sorted-subset sequencing was shown by rarefaction to be incomplete despite large depth.

The specimen was naive CD4+ T cells from PBMCs. The subset: CD45RA+ positively selected. V is TRBV14 and J is TRBJ1-3, with TRBD1 as a possible D gene (6 bases). The TCR comes from a man aged 18 to 30 in good health. Some clones in this sample may be carry-over from other donors' samples. Here the CDR3 reads CASIRGTSGNTIYF. The CDR3 bases are TGTGCCAGCATCAGGGGCACTTCTGGAAACACCATATATTTT.